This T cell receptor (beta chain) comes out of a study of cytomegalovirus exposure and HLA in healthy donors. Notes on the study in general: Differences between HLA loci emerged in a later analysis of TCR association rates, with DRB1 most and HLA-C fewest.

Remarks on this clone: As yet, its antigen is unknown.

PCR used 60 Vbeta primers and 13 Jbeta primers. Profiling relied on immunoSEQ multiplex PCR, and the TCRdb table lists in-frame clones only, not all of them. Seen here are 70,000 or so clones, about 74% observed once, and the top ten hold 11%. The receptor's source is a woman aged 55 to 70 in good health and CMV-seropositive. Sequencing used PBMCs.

CDR3 loop: CASSPPARGGITGEQYF. Here the CDR3 DNA reads TGTGCCAGCTCACCACCGGCGCGGGGGGGAATAACGGGCGAGCAGTACTTC. The rearrangement uses TRBV18 and TRBJ2-7; 9 nucleotides agree with TRBD2. The germline V gene encodes CDR1 KGHSH and CDR2 LQKENI. Losses at the gene ends were 0 bases for V and 6 bases for J; bases not matched to a gene: 12. The CDR3 contains 17 residues.